Below are 30 T cell receptor beta chains sequenced from a single sample in a study of cytomegalovirus exposure and HLA in healthy donors. 60 Vbeta and 13 Jbeta primers were used in PCR. The assay was immunoSEQ multiplex PCR, and TCRdb's table has in-frame clones only and misses some. The sample yields about 98,000 clones, about four fifths seen once. The material sequenced was PBMCs. These receptors came from a female donor in good health and CMV-seropositive.

The V call is TRBV2, the J call TRBJ2-5; TRBD2 matches 10 bases. There are 13 residues in the CDR3. Unmatched junction bases numbered 3, after V lost 6 bases and J lost 5 bases. The V gene's germline CDR1 is SNHLY and CDR2 FYNNEI. CDR3 DNA: TGTGCCAGCAGAGCGGGGGGGCTGGAGACCCAGTACTTC. This gives the protein CASRAGGLETQYF.

The chain combines TRBV2 with TRBJ1-1, with 7 bases matching TRBD1. After removal of 6 bases from V and 11 bases from J, the junction contained 9 bases not matched to a gene. Germline CDR1 reads SNHLY; CDR2 reads FYNNEI. This CDR3 region has 12 residues. Here the CDR3 DNA reads TGTGCCAGCAGCTCACAGGGGAAGGGGGCTTTCTTT. Translation: CASSSQGKGAFF.

This rearrangement joins TRBV5-5 to TRBJ1-1; 9 bases match TRBD1. After removal of 0 bases from V and 8 bases from J, the junction contained 5 bases not matched to a gene. CDR3 size: 14 residues. From germline, CDR1 is SGHKS and CDR2 YYEKEE (reference sequence). As DNA, the CDR3 is TGTGCCAGCAGCTTGGCCTGGGACAGGGACGAAGCTTTCTTT. Its protein is CASSLAWDRDEAFF.

The chain employs TRBV28 and TRBJ2-7, with 8 nucleotides matching TRBD2. Unmatched junction bases numbered 9, after V lost 1 base and J lost 1 base. Germline V gives CDR1 MDHEN, CDR2 SYDVKM. The length of the CDR3 is 17 residues. The CDR3 loop is CASSLLIFTSGSYEQYF. The CDR3 DNA follows: TGTGCCAGCAGTTTATTGATTTTCACTAGCGGTTCCTACGAGCAGTACTTC.

The rearrangement joins TRBV28 to TRBJ2-3, with 10 bases aligning to TRBD1. Losses at the gene ends were 2 bases for V and 3 bases for J; bases not matched to a gene: 2. Germline CDR1 is MDHEN and CDR2 is SYDVKM. CDR3 length: 15 amino acids. CDR3 nucleotides: TGTGCCAGCAGTTTAGGGGGACAGGGGACAGATACGCAGTATTTT. Its translation: CASSLGGQGTDTQYF.

This sequence joins TRBV5-6 and TRBJ2-7; the D gene is possibly TRBD1 (5 bases). The CDR3 is 14 amino acids. The V and J ends lost 2 bases and 3 bases respectively, with 12 bases between them. Germline lookup yields CDR1 SGHDT and CDR2 YYEEEE. The CDR3 nucleotides read TGTGCCAGCAGCTTCGTAGGGGCCAGCTACGAGCAGTACTTC. Translated, it gives CASSFVGASYEQYF.

This clone was observed a handful of times. The chain joins TRBV19 to TRBJ1-1, with D possibly being TRBD1 (6 bases). V lost 8 bases, J lost 4 bases, and 14 bases lay in between. Germline CDR1 and CDR2: LNHDA and SQIVND (reference sequence). CDR3 length: 13 residues. For the CDR3, the DNA is TGTGCCAGTGGCGTAGGGGGTTCCACTGAAGCTTTCTTT. Translating gives CASGVGGSTEAFF.

The rearrangement joins TRBV19 to TRBJ1-5, with 7 bases that match TRBD1. Looked up from germline, CDR1 is LNHDA and CDR2 is SQIVND (reference sequence). CDR3 length: 13 amino acids. V shed 7 bases, J shed 4 bases, and the junction held 4 bases outside the gene matches. The DNA of the CDR3 is TGTGCCAGTAACCTGGGACAGAATCAGCCCCAGCATTTT. This codes for CASNLGQNQPQHF.

The chain is built from TRBV9 and TRBJ1-2; a possible D gene is TRBD1 (6 bases). Germline lookup yields CDR1 SGDLS and CDR2 YYNGEE. With 4 bases removed from V and 2 bases from J, the gap between germline ends came to 18 bases. This CDR3 has 16 residues. The CDR3 loop reads CASSTPRGTVNYGYTF. The CDR3 coding sequence is TGTGCCAGCAGCACCCCGAGGGGGACGGTCAACTATGGCTACACCTTC. Variable domain in full (rest from reference TRBV9 and TRBJ1-2): DSGVTQTPKHLITATGQRVTLRCSPRSGDLSVYWYQQSLDQGLQFLIQYYNGEERAKGNILERFSAQQFPDLHSELNLSSLELGDSALYFCASSTPRGTVNYGYTFGSGTRLTVV.

In this sample, this clone turned up a few times. The rearrangement uses TRBV5-1 and TRBJ1-2; D might be TRBD1 (5 bases). V was cut by 0 bases and J by 5 bases, with 17 bases left in between. The CDR3 contains 16 residues. The germline V gene has CDR1 SGHRS and CDR2 YFSETQ. The CDR3 DNA follows: TGCGCCAGCAGCTTGGCCCGTGGGCCAGGGATTTATGGCTACACCTTC. This sequence encodes CASSLARGPGIYGYTF. Based on the CDR3 plus reference TRBV5-1 and TRBJ1-2, the full variable domain is KAGVTQTPRYLIKTRGQQVTLSCSPISGHRSVSWYQQTPGQGLQFLFEYFSETQRNKGNFPGRFSGRQFSNSRSEMNVSTLELGDSALYLCASSLARGPGIYGYTFGSGTRLTVV.

This clone came up once. The chain couples TRBV11-2 to TRBJ2-5, with TRBD1 matching over 7 bases. The CDR3 is 16 residues long. The germline V gene encodes CDR1 SGHAT and CDR2 FQNNGV. Germline trimming cut 5 bases from V and 3 bases from J; bases unmatched to any gene: 12. The CDR3 region is CASSTSTGSYEETQYF. The CDR3 DNA follows: TGTGCCAGCAGCACTTCGACAGGGTCTTATGAAGAGACCCAGTACTTC.

This clone showed up just a few times. V usage is TRBV5-4 and J usage is TRBJ1-3; no definite D call. Trimming pared 10 bases from V and 0 bases from J, leaving 14 bases between. The germline gives CDR1 SGHNT, CDR2 YYREEE (reference sequence). The CDR3 is 14 residues long. The CDR3 sequence is CAGGHSRSGNTIYF. CDR3 DNA sequence: TGTGCCGGAGGTCACAGCCGCTCTGGAAACACCATATATTTT.

This clone was seen once. J is TRBJ2-2 and V is TRBV27, with 8 bases that match TRBD1. Germline CDR1 MNHEY, CDR2 SMNVEV (reference sequence). V lost 5 bases and J lost 4; bases outside the gene matches: 12. This CDR3 spans 17 amino acids. The DNA of the CDR3 is TGTGCCAGCAGTGTCCAACAGGGGGAAGTGGTCACCGGGGAGCTGTTTTTT. Translating it yields CASSVQQGEVVTGELFF.

V is TRBV7-9 and J is TRBJ1-4; D ambiguous. V lost 5 bases and J lost 0, with 16 bases in between. Germline V gene lookup returns CDR1 SEHNR and CDR2 FQNEAQ (reference sequence). The CDR3 covers 17 residues. The CDR3, as DNA: TGTGCCAGCAGCCCAAGCAGGTTAGGAACAACTAATGAAAAACTGTTTTTT. Protein: CASSPSRLGTTNEKLFF.

The chain links TRBV2 to TRBJ2-6; D not certain. The CDR3 spans 15 residues. CDR1 is SNHLY, CDR2 FYNNEI, per germline. V lost 7 bases and J lost 0, with 10 bases in between. In DNA form, the CDR3 reads TGTGCCAGCACTAGTTCTTTCTCTGGGGCCAACGTCCTGACTTTC. This translates into CASTSSFSGANVLTF.

This clone occurred once. V usage is TRBV6-6 and J usage is TRBJ2-7, with a possible D match to TRBD2 (5 bases). Trimming pared 7 bases from V and 6 bases from J, leaving 19 bases between. This CDR3 is built from 14 residues. Germline CDR1 reads MNHNY; CDR2 reads SVGAGI (reference sequence). CDR3 region: CASTHRGGTTEQYF. The CDR3 nucleotides are TGTGCCAGCACCCACCGGGGTGGTACTACCGAGCAGTACTTC.

The chain recombines TRBV19 with TRBJ1-5; 8 nucleotides match TRBD1. Germline V gene sequence: CDR1 LNHDA, CDR2 SQIVND (reference sequence). CDR3 length: 13 residues. The V and J ends lost 5 bases and 7 bases, in that order; junction bases with no gene match: 4. The CDR3 DNA sequence: TGTGCCAGTAGTGACAGGGGCTCGCAGCCCCAGCATTTT. This gives the protein CASSDRGSQPQHF. Complete variable domain (other parts from reference TRBV19 and TRBJ1-5): DGGITQSPKYLFRKEGQNVTLSCEQNLNHDAMYWYRQDPGQGLRLIYYSQIVNDFQKGDIAEGYSVSREKKESFPLTVTSAQKNPTAFYLCASSDRGSQPQHFGDGTRLSIL.

This chain connects TRBV2 to TRBJ1-4; D remains ambiguous. Looked up from germline, CDR1 is SNHLY and CDR2 is FYNNEI. The ends were cut back, 6 bases at V and 6 bases at J, with 14 bases in the middle. The CDR3 is made up of 14 amino acids. CDR3 DNA: TGTGCCAGCAGATACGGAGGGCTTGATGAAAAACTGTTTTTT. Amino acids: CASRYGGLDEKLFF.

V is TRBV6-6 and J is TRBJ1-1; D is possibly TRBD1 (6 bases). V dropped 5 bases and J dropped 11 bases, with 24 bases sitting between them. CDR1 and CDR2 from the germline V gene are MNHNY and SVGAGI (reference sequence). The CDR3 loop spans 15 amino acids. CDR3 nucleotides: TGTGCCAGCAGTCGCACAGATCCCTCTTCCACAGGGGCTTTCTTT. Amino acids: CASSRTDPSSTGAFF.

The gene calls are TRBV28 and TRBJ1-5; weak D call: TRBD1 (5 bases). V gave up 7 bases and J gave up 6 bases, with 19 bases separating them. Per germline, CDR1 MDHEN and CDR2 SYDVKM. The CDR3 contains 15 residues. The CDR3 DNA follows: TGTGCCAGCACCTCCCCTGGAAAGGGGCGTCAGCCCCAGCATTTT. Residues: CASTSPGKGRQPQHF. The full variable domain, rest sourced from reference TRBV28 and TRBJ1-5, is DVKVTQSSRYLVKRTGEKVFLECVQDMDHENMFWYRQDPGLGLRLIYFSYDVKMKEKGDIPEGYSVSREKKERFSLILESASTNQTSMYLCASTSPGKGRQPQHFGDGTRLSIL.

V is TRBV9 and J is TRBJ2-4; TRBD2 agrees at 12 bases. V lost 4 bases, J lost 8 bases, and 10 bases stayed unmatched. Germline CDR1 reads SGDLS; CDR2 reads YYNGEE. The CDR3 totals 16 residues. The CDR3 region is CASSPLAGGGADIQYF. CDR3 sequence (DNA): TGTGCCAGCAGCCCCCTAGCGGGAGGGGGGGCGGACATTCAGTACTTC.

This sequence joins TRBV30 and TRBJ1-6; maybe TRBD1 (6 bases). Germline V CDR1 and CDR2: GTSNPN, SVGIG (reference sequence). V dropped 8 bases and J dropped 1 base, with 18 bases sitting between them. The CDR3 is made up of 16 amino acids. The CDR3 reads CAGRDTRRSYNSPLHF. The CDR3 nucleotides read TGTGCCGGCCGGGACACAAGGAGGTCCTATAATTCACCCCTCCACTTT.

This clone showed up just once. V is TRBV30 and J is TRBJ1-2; D unresolved. The CDR3 is 12 amino acids. The V end was cut by 1 base, the J end by 8 bases, with 11 bases between. Germline V CDR1 and CDR2: GTSNPN, SVGIG (reference sequence). The CDR3 reads CAWSGRFGGYTF. In nucleotides, the CDR3 is TGTGCCTGGAGTGGGAGGTTCGGGGGCTACACCTTC. Together with reference TRBV30 and TRBJ1-2, the CDR3 gives the full variable domain: SQTIHQWPATLVQPVGSPLSLECTVEGTSNPNLYWYRQAAGRGLQLLFYSVGIGQISSEVPQNLSASRPQDRQFILSSKKLLLSDSGFYLCAWSGRFGGYTFGSGTRLTVV.

As to this clone: Other nucleotide sequences from this sample produce the same CDR3. The V gene is TRBV5-1, the J gene TRBJ1-2; D is unresolved. CDR3 length: 15 amino acids. Trimming shortened V by 4 bases and J by 4 bases, and 17 bases separated the two germline ends. Germline V gene data show CDR1 as SGHRS and CDR2 as YFSETQ. In nucleotides, the CDR3 is TGCGCCAGCAGCCTGGTACAGAACTGGGTCTATGGCTACACCTTC. This sequence encodes CASSLVQNWVYGYTF.

This clone appeared once. The chain recombines TRBV27 with TRBJ2-7, with 9 bases aligning to TRBD2. V was pared by 6 bases and J by 2 bases, with 11 bases of the junction left unmatched. The CDR3 consists of 16 residues. CDR1 and CDR2 (germline): MNHEY, SMNVEV (reference sequence). CDR3 loop: CASRPAGGLAPYEQYF. In nucleotides, the CDR3 is TGTGCCAGCAGGCCGGCGGGGGGACTAGCCCCCTACGAGCAGTACTTC.

This clone was detected only a few times. V is TRBV19 and J is TRBJ2-3, with 8 bases matching TRBD2. Germline loops: CDR1 LNHDA, CDR2 SQIVND (reference sequence). Germline trimming cut 5 bases from V and 4 bases from J; bases unmatched to any gene: 11. The CDR3 is 16 residues long. CDR3 nucleotides: TGTGCCAGTAGTGGGAGCGGGAGAGGTTTCGCAGATACGCAGTATTTT. Protein product: CASSGSGRGFADTQYF.

The V and J genes are TRBV6-6 and TRBJ1-2, with 7 positions matching TRBD1. The CDR3 sequence is 16 residues long. Per germline, CDR1 MNHNY and CDR2 SVGAGI (reference sequence). J was trimmed by 2 bases and V by 2 bases; bases with no gene match: 8. CDR3 protein: CASSYAGTEKNYGYTF. CDR3 DNA sequence: TGTGCCAGCAGTTACGCGGGGACAGAAAAAAACTATGGCTACACCTTC.

The chain carries TRBV6-1 and TRBJ2-5, with D perhaps matching TRBD1 (6 bases). This CDR3 contains 15 residues. Germline CDR1 reads MNHNS; CDR2 reads SASEGT. V shed 2 bases and J shed 0 bases, with 10 bases lying between them. CDR3 loop: CASSERDNNQETQYF. The CDR3 DNA reads as TGTGCCAGCAGTGAACGGGACAACAACCAAGAGACCCAGTACTTC.

A single count supports this clone. The chain is built from TRBV11-2 and TRBJ2-7; tentative D call: TRBD1 (5 bases). From germline, CDR1 is SGHAT and CDR2 FQNNGV. The CDR3 runs to 15 residues. Trimming took off 6 bases at V and 5 bases at J, with 20 bases between the two ends. CDR3 loop: CASSSWTSRVHEQYF. CDR3 coding DNA: TGTGCCAGCAGTTCATGGACATCTAGGGTCCACGAGCAGTACTTC.

This chain uses TRBV27 with TRBJ1-5, with 11 bases lining up with TRBD1. CDR1 is MNHEY and CDR2 is SMNVEV in the germline V gene (reference sequence). V dropped 8 bases and J dropped 4; count of bases not matched to a gene: 7. The CDR3 length is 15 residues. The CDR3 is CASSHGTGGNQPQHF. CDR3 nucleotides: TGTGCCAGCTCCCACGGGACAGGGGGGAATCAGCCCCAGCATTTT.